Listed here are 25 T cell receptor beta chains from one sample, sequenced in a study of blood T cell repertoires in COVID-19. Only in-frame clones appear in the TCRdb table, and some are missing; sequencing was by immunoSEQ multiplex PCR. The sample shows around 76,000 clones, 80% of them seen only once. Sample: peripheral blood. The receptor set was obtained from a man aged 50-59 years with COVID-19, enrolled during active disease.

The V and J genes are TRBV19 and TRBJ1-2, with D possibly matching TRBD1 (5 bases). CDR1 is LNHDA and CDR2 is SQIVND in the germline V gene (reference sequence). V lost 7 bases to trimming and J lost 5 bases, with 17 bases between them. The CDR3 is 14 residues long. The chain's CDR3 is CASTEAGGRYGYTF. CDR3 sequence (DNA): TGTGCCAGTACCGAAGCGGGGGGGAGGTATGGCTACACCTTC.

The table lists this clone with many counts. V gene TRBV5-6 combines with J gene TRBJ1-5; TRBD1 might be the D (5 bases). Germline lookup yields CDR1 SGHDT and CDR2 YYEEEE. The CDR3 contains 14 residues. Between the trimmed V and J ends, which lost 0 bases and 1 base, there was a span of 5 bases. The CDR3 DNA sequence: TGTGCCAGCAGCTTGGGACAGAGCAATCAGCCCCAGCATTTT. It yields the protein CASSLGQSNQPQHF.

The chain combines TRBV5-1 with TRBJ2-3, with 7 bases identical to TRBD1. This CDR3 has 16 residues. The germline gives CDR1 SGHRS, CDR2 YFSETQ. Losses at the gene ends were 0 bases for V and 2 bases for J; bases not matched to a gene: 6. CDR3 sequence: CASSLASRGNTDTQYF. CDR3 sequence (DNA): TGCGCCAGCAGCTTGGCGAGCAGGGGGAACACAGATACGCAGTATTTT.

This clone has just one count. As DNA, the CDR3 is TGTGCCAGCAGCCCCCAGACAGGGGTGGCAGATACGCAGTATTTT. Translating gives CASSPQTGVADTQYF. The rearrangement links TRBV7-2 to TRBJ2-3; 8 bases agree with TRBD1. The ends lost 5 bases at V and 4 bases at J; junction bases unmatched: 8. CDR3 length: 15 residues. The V gene's germline CDR1 is SGHTA and CDR2 FQGNSA. Full variable domain (outside the CDR3, taken from reference TRBV7-2 and TRBJ2-3): GAGVSQSPSNKVTEKGKDVELRCDPISGHTALYWYRQSLGQGLEFLIYFQGNSAPDKSGLPSDRFSAERTGGSVSTLTIQRTQQEDSAVYLCASSPQTGVADTQYFGPGTRLTVL.

The CDR3 nucleotides read TGCGCCAGCAGCTCGGACAGCTATGGCTACACCTTC. Translation: CASSSDSYGYTF. The chain is built from TRBV5-1 and TRBJ1-2; the D gene is possibly TRBD1 (6 bases). The ends were cut back, 3 bases at V and 4 bases at J, with 7 bases in the middle. The CDR3 sequence is 12 residues long. Looked up from germline, CDR1 is SGHRS and CDR2 is YFSETQ.

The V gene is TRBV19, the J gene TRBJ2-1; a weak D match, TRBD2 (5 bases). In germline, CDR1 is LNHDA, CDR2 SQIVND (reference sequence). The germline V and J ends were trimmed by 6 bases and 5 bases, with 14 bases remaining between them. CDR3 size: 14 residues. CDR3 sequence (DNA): TGTGCCAGTAGCCTGCGGGCGGCTAACAATGAGCAGTTCTTC. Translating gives CASSLRAANNEQFF.

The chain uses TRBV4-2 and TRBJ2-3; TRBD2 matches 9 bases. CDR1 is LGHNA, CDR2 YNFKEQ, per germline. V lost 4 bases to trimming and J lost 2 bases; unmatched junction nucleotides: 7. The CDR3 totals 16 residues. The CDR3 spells CASSPLAGAPTDTQYF. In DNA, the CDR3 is TGTGCCAGCAGCCCATTAGCGGGAGCCCCCACAGATACGCAGTATTTT.

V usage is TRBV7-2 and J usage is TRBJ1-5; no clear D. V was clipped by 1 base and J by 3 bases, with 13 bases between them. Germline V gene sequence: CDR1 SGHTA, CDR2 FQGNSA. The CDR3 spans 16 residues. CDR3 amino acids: CASSLVVGRHNQPQHF. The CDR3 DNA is TGTGCCAGCAGCTTAGTTGTAGGGAGGCACAATCAGCCCCAGCATTTT.

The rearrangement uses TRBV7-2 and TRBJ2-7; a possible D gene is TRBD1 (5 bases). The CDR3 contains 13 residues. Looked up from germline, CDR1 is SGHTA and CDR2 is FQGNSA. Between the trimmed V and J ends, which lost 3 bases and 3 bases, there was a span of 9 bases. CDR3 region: CASSFPGHYEQYF. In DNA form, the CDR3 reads TGTGCCAGCAGCTTTCCTGGACACTACGAGCAGTACTTC.

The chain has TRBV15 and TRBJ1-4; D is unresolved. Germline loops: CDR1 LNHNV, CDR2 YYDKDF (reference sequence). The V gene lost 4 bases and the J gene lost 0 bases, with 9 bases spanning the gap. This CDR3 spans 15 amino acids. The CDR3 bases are TGTGCCACCAGCATCTCCGGTACAACTAATGAAAAACTGTTTTTT. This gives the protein CATSISGTTNEKLFF.

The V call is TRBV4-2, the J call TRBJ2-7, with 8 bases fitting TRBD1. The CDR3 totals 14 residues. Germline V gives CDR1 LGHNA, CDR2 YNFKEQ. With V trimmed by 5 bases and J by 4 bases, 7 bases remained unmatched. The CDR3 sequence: CASSITGGPYEQYF. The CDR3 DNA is TGTGCCAGCAGCATTACAGGGGGGCCTTACGAGCAGTACTTC.

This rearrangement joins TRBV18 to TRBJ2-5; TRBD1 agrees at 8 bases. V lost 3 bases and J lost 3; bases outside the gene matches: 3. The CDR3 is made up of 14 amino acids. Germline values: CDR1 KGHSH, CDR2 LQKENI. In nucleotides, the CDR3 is TGTGCCAGCTCACCTGGGACAGGAAAAGAGACCCAGTACTTC. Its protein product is CASSPGTGKETQYF.

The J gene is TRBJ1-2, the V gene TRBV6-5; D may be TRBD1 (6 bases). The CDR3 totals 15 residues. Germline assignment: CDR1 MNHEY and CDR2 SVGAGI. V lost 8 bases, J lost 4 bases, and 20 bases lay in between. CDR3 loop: CASGLKDSAVYGYTF. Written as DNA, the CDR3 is TGTGCCAGCGGTCTAAAGGACAGCGCGGTCTATGGCTACACCTTC.

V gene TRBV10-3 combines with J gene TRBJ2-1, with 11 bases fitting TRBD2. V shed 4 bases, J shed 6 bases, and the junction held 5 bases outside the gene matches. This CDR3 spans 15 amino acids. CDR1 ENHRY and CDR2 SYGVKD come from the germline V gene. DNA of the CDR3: TGTGCCATCAGTGGTACCGGGACTAGCGGCAATGAGCAGTTCTTC. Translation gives CAISGTGTSGNEQFF.

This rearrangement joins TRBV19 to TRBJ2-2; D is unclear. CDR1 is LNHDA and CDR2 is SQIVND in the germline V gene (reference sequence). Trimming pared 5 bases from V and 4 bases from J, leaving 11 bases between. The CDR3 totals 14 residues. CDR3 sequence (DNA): TGTGCCAGTAGTCGAATAGAAGCCACCGGGGAGCTGTTTTTT. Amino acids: CASSRIEATGELFF.

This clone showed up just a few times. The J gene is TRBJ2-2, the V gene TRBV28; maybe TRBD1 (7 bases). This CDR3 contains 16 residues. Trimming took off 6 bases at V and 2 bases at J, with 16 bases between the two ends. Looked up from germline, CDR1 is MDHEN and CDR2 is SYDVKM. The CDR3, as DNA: TGTGCCAGCAGCCGACTAGGGACAGCAAACACCGGGGAGCTGTTTTTT. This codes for CASSRLGTANTGELFF.

CDR3 sequence (DNA): TGTGCCAGCAGTAGGGAGTGGGGCACCGGGGAGCTGTTTTTT. Translation gives CASSREWGTGELFF. The chain recombines TRBV7-3 with TRBJ2-2; maybe TRBD2 (5 bases). CDR1 and CDR2 from the germline V gene are SGHTA and FQGTGA. CDR3 length: 14 amino acids. Trimming shortened V by 6 bases and J by 4 bases, and 12 bases separated the two germline ends.

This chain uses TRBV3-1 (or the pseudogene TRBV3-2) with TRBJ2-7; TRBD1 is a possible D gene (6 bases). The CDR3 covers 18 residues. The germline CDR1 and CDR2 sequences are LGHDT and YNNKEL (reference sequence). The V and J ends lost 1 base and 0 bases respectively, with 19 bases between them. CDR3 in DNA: TGTGCCAGCAGCCAAGGCCCCCTAGACAGGCCCTGCTCCTACGAGCAGTACTTC. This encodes CASSQGPLDRPCSYEQYF.

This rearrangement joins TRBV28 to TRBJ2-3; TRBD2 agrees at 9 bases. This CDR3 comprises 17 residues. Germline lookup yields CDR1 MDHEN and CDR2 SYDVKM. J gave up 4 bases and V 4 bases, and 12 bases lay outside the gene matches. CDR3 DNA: TGTGCCAGCAGTTGGCGGGAGGGCCGTCGTTTCCCAGATACGCAGTATTTT. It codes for CASSWREGRRFPDTQYF.

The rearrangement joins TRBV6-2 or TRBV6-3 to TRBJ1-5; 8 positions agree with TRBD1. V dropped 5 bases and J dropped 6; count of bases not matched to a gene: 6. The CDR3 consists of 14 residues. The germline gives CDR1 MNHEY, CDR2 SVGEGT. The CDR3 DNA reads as TGTGCCAGCAGTAGATCGACAGGGGTTCAGCCCCAGCATTTT. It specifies CASSRSTGVQPQHF.

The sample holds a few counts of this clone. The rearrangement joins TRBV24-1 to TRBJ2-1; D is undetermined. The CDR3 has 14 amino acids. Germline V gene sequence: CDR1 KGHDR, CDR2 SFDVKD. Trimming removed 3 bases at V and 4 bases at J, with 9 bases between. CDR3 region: CATSDRGLYNEQFF. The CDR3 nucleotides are TGTGCCACCAGTGATCGTGGGCTTTACAATGAGCAGTTCTTC.

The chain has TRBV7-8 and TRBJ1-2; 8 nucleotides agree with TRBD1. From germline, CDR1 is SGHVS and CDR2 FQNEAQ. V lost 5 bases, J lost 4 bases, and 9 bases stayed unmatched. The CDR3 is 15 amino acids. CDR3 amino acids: CASSPDRGTFYGYTF. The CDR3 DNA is TGTGCCAGCAGCCCCGACAGGGGAACGTTCTATGGCTACACCTTC.

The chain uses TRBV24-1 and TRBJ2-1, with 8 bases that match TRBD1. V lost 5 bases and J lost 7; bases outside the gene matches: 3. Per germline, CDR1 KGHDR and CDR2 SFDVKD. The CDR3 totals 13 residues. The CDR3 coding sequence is TGTGCCACCAGTGGAGGGACAGGTAATGAGCAGTTCTTC. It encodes CATSGGTGNEQFF.

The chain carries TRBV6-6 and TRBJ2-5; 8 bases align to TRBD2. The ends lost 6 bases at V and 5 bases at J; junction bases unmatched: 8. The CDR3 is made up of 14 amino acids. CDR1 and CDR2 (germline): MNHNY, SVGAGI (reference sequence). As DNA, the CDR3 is TGTGCCAGCAGCAAAGGACTAGCTGAGGAGACCCAGTACTTC. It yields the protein CASSKGLAEETQYF.

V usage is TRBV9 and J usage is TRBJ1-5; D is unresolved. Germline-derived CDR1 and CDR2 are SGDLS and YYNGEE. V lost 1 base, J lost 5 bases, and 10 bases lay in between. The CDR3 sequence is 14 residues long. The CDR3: CASSVSGLHQPQHF. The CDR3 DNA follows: TGTGCCAGCAGCGTAAGCGGGCTCCATCAGCCCCAGCATTTT.